The source of this T cell receptor beta chain is a study of T-cell reconstitution after alpha-beta-depleted transplantation in children. A TCRbeta library incorporating unique molecular identifiers was prepared. TCRdb fed the PCR reads into MiXCR, producing one record per CDR3 protein. Here the sample spans some 500,000 distinct CDR3 sequences, approximately 20% being singletons. Germline V gene sequence: CDR1 SGHRS, CDR2 YFSETQ. Deletions cut 4 bases from V and 0 bases from J, with 13 bases between. The CDR3 is 15 amino acids. Sequenced here: PBMCs from the stem cell graft donor, sampled from the stem cell graft. The sequence was obtained from a human donor who donated a stem cell graft to a child with acute lymphoblastic leukemia. The rearrangement joins TRBV5-1 to TRBJ1-2, with D possibly being TRBD1 (6 bases). CDR3 amino acids: CASSAGQISNYGYTF. In DNA form, the CDR3 reads TGCGCCAGCAGCGCCGGACAGATTTCTAACTATGGCTACACCTTC.